Shown below are 7 T cell receptor beta chains from a single sample sequenced in a study of cytomegalovirus exposure and HLA in healthy donors. PCR involved 60 Vbeta and 13 Jbeta primers. Assay used: immunoSEQ multiplex PCR; TCRdb lists only in-frame clones, some missing. The sample yields tens of thousands of clones, just over 65% seen once. Sequencing was performed on PBMCs. These receptor sequences come from a man aged 30-40 years in good health and CMV-seronegative.

The chain uses TRBV5-1 and TRBJ1-1; possibly TRBD1 for D (6 bases). Trimming took off 0 bases at V and 1 base at J, with 25 bases between the two ends. CDR3 length equals 20 residues. Germline CDR1 is SGHRS and CDR2 is YFSETQ. The CDR3 here is CASSLAPQLLGTTENTEAFF. The CDR3 coding sequence is TGCGCCAGCAGCTTGGCTCCCCAGCTTCTCGGGACAACGGAGAACACTGAAGCTTTCTTT.

J is TRBJ1-1 and V is TRBV27, with D possibly TRBD1 on 5 matching bases. V lost 8 bases, J lost 5 bases, and 21 bases lay in between. CDR1 is MNHEY, CDR2 SMNVEV, per germline (reference sequence). This CDR3 has 15 amino acids. The CDR3 loop reads CASSSGRGYETEAFF. The CDR3 DNA reads as TGTGCCAGCTCCTCTGGAAGGGGCTACGAGACTGAAGCTTTCTTT.

The rearrangement links TRBV7-2 to TRBJ1-2; D remains ambiguous. The CDR3 is made up of 14 amino acids. Trimming took 3 bases from V and 7 from J, leaving 15 bases between them. Looked up from germline, CDR1 is SGHTA and CDR2 is FQGNSA. Here the CDR3 DNA reads TGTGCCAGCAGCTTGCGGGGAGGTACGGGTGGCTACACCTTC. It translates to CASSLRGGTGGYTF.

The chain combines TRBV2 with TRBJ2-7, with D unclear. In germline, CDR1 is SNHLY, CDR2 FYNNEI. The V end lost 6 bases, the J end lost 7 bases, and 16 bases lay between the germline ends. CDR3 length: 13 amino acids. This CDR3 reads CASSPSNWAEQYF. The CDR3 DNA reads TGTGCCAGCAGCCCGTCCAACTGGGCAGAGCAGTACTTC. The full variable domain, in which reference TRBV2 and TRBJ2-7 provide the parts outside the CDR3, is EPEVTQTPSHQVTQMGQEVILRCVPISNHLYFYWYRQILGQKVEFLVSFYNNEISEKSEIFDDQFSVERPDGSNFTLKIRSTKLEDSAMYFCASSPSNWAEQYFGPGTRLTVT.

V usage is TRBV2 and J usage is TRBJ2-7; D remains ambiguous. Germline V gene lookup returns CDR1 SNHLY and CDR2 FYNNEI. The CDR3 consists of 11 residues. The V end was cut by 10 bases, the J end by 3 bases, with 10 bases between. The CDR3 is CANTENYEQYF. The CDR3 DNA reads as TGTGCCAACACAGAAAACTACGAGCAGTACTTC.

CDR3 bases: TGTGCCAGCAGTGAAGCGGGGGGAACTAACTATGGCTACACCTTC. Amino acids: CASSEAGGTNYGYTF. The chain links TRBV6-1 to TRBJ1-2; TRBD1 might be the D (5 bases). The CDR3 consists of 15 residues. Germline V gene lookup returns CDR1 MNHNS and CDR2 SASEGT. The V end was cut by 0 bases, the J end by 0 bases, with 8 bases between.

V usage is TRBV5-4 and J usage is TRBJ2-7; D remains ambiguous. The CDR3 is 14 residues long. The germline V and J ends were trimmed by 5 bases and 5 bases, with 17 bases remaining between them. CDR1 and CDR2 from the germline V gene are SGHNT and YYREEE (reference sequence). CDR3 nucleotides: TGTGCCAGCAGTTTGACCCAGCTCCGGGACGAGCAGTACTTC. It codes for CASSLTQLRDEQYF.